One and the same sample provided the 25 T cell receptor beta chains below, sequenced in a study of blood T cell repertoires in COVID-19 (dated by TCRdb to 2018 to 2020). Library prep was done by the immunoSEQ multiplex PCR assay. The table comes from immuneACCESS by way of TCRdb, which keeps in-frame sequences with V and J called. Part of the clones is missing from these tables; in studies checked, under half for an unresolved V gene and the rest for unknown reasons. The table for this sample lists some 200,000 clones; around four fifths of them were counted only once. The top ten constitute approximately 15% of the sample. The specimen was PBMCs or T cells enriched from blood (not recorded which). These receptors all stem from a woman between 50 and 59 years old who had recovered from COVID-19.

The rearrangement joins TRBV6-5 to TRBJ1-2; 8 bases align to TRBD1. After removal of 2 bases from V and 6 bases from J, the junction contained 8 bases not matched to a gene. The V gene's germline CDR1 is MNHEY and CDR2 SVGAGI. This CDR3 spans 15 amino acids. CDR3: CASSYRGQGGDGYTF. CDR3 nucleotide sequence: TGTGCCAGCAGTTACCGAGGACAGGGAGGGGATGGCTACACCTTC.

The CDR3 DNA reads TGTGCCAGCCCCCCCAGACTAGCGGGAGGGCCGGCCTACGAGCAGTACTTC. Amino acid sequence: CASPPRLAGGPAYEQYF. The chain joins TRBV28 to TRBJ2-7; TRBD2 aligns across 14 bases. V was clipped by 8 bases and J by 2 bases; unmatched bases: 11. This CDR3 has 17 residues. Germline CDR1 reads MDHEN; CDR2 reads SYDVKM.

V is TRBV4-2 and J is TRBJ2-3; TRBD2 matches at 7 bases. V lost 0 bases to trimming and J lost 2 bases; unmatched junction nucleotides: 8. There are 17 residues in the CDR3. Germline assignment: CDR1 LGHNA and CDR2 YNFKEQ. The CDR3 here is CASSQDNSGANTDTQYF. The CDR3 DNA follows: TGTGCCAGCAGCCAAGATAACAGCGGGGCCAACACAGATACGCAGTATTTT.

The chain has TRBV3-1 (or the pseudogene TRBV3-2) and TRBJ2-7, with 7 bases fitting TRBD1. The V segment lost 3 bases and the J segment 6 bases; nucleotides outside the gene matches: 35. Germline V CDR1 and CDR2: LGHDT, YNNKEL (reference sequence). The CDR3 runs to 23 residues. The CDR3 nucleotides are TGTGCCAGCAGCCACCAAGACCTTATACTGATTGTCTTTCCTGAAGTGACAGGGCCCGAGCAGTACTTC. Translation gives CASSHQDLILIVFPEVTGPEQYF.

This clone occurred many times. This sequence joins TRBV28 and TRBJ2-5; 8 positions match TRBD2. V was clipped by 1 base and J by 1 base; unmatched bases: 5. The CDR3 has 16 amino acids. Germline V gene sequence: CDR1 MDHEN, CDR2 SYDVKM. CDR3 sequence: CASSLYEAGAQETQYF. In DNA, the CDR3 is TGTGCCAGCAGTTTATATGAAGCGGGGGCCCAAGAGACCCAGTACTTC.

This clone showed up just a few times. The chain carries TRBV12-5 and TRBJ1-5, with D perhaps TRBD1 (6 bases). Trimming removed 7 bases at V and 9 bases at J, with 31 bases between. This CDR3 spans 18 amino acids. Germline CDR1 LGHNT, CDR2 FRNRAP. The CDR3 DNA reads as TGTGCTAGTGCCTCCGCCGAGTCGGACAGTTTCCCCCTTGGGCCCCAGCATTTT. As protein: CASASAESDSFPLGPQHF.

The CDR3 DNA reads TGTGCCAGCAGCTCGGGACACTACAATGAGCAGTTCTTC. Encoded protein: CASSSGHYNEQFF. The chain carries TRBV7-2 and TRBJ2-1; tentative D call: TRBD1 (6 bases). Germline V lookup: CDR1 SGHTA, CDR2 FQGNSA. CDR3 length: 13 residues. V was clipped by 4 bases and J by 3 bases, with 7 bases between them.

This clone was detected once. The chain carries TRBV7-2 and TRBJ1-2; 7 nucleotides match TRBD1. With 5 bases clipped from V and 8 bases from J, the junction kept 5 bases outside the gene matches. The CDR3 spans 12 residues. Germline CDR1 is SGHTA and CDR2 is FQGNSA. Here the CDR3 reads CASSLGGRGYTF. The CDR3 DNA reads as TGTGCCAGCAGCCTAGGGGGCAGGGGCTACACCTTC.

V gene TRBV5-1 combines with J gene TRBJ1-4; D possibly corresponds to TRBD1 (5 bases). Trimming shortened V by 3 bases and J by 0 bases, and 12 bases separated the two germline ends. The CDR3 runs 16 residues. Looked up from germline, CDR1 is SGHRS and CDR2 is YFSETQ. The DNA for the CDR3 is TGCGCCAGCAGCTCGGGGCGGGGCCCAACTAATGAAAAACTGTTTTTT. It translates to CASSSGRGPTNEKLFF.

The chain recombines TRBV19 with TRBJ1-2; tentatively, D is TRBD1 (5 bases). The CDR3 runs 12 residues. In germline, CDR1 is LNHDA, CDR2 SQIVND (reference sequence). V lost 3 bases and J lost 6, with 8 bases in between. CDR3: CASSMTDNGYTF. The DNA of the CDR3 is TGTGCCAGTAGTATGACGGACAATGGCTACACCTTC. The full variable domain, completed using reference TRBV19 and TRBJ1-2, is DGGITQSPKYLFRKEGQNVTLSCEQNLNHDAMYWYRQDPGQGLRLIYYSQIVNDFQKGDIAEGYSVSREKKESFPLTVTSAQKNPTAFYLCASSMTDNGYTFGSGTRLTVV.

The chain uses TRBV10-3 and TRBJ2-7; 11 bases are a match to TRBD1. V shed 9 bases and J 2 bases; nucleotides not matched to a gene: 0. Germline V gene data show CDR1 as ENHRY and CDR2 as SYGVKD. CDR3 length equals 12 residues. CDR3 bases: TGTGCCATGGGACAGGGGGCCTACGAGCAGTACTTC. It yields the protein CAMGQGAYEQYF.

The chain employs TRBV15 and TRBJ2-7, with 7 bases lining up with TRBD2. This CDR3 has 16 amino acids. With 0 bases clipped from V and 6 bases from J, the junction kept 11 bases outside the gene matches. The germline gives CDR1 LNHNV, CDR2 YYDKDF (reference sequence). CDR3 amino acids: CATSRDLMAGVGEQYF. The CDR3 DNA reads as TGTGCCACCAGCAGAGATCTAATGGCGGGAGTTGGCGAGCAGTACTTC.

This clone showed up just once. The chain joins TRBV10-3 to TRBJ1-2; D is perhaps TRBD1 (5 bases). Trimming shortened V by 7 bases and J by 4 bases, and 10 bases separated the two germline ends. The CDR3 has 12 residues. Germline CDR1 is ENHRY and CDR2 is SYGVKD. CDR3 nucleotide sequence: TGTGCCATCAATCAGGGCTCCTATGGCTACACCTTC. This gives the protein CAINQGSYGYTF.

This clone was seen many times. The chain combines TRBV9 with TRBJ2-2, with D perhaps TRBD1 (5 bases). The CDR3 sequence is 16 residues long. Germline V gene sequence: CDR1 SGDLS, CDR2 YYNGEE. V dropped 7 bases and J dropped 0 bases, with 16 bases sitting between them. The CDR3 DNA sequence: TGTGCCAGCCGAAGGGCAGGGCCCTCGAACACCGGGGAGCTGTTTTTT. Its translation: CASRRAGPSNTGELFF. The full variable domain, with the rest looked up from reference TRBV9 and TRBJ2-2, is DSGVTQTPKHLITATGQRVTLRCSPRSGDLSVYWYQQSLDQGLQFLIQYYNGEERAKGNILERFSAQQFPDLHSELNLSSLELGDSALYFCASRRAGPSNTGELFFGEGSRLTVL.

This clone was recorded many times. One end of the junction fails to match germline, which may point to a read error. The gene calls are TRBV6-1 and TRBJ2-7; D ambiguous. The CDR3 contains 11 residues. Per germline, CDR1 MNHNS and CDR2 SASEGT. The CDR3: CASSESPRVMF. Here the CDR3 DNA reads TGTGCCAGCAGTGAATCCCCCCGAGTCATGTTC.

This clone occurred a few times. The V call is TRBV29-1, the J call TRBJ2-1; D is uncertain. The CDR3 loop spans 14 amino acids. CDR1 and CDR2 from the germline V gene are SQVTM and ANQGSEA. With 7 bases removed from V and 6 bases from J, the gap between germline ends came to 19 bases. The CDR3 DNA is TGCAGCGGCATTGGCGGAAACTCCGGCAATGAGCAGTTCTTC. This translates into CSGIGGNSGNEQFF.

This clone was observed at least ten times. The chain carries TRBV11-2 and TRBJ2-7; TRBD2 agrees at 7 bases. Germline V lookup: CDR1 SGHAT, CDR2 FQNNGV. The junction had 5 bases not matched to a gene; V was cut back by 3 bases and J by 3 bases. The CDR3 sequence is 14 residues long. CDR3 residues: CASSFMERDYEQYF. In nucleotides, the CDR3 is TGTGCCAGCAGCTTCATGGAGCGGGACTACGAGCAGTACTTC.

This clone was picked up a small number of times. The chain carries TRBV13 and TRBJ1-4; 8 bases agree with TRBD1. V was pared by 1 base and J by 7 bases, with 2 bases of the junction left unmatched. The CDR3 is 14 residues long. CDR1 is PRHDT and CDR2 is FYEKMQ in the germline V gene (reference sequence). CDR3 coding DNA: TGTGCCAGCAGCTTAGCAGGGGGCGGTGAAAAACTGTTTTTT. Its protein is CASSLAGGGEKLFF.

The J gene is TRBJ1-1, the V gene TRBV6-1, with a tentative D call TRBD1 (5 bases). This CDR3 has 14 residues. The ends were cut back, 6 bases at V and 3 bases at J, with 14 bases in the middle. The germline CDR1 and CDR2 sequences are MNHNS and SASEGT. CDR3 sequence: CASRSREKDTEAFF. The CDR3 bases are TGTGCCAGCAGATCCAGGGAAAAGGACACTGAAGCTTTCTTT.

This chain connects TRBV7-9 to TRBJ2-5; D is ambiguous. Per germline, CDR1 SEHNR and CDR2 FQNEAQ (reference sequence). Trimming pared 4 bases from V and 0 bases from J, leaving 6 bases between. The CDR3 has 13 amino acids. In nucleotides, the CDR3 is TGTGCCAGCAGCTCCGTATACCAAGAGACCCAGTACTTC. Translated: CASSSVYQETQYF.

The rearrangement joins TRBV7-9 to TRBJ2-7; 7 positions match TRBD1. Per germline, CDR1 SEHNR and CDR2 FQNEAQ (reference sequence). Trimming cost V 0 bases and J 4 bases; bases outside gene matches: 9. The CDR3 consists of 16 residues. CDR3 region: CASSLAHGTEDYEQYF. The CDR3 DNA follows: TGTGCCAGCAGCTTAGCCCACGGGACAGAAGATTACGAGCAGTACTTC.

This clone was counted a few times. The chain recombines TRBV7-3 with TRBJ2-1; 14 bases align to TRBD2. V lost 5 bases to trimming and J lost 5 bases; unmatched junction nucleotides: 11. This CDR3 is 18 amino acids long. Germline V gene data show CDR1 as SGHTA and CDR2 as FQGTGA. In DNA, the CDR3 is TGTGCCAGCAGCCTCCTGCCGGGACTAGCGGGAGAGGACAATGAGCAGTTCTTC. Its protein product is CASSLLPGLAGEDNEQFF.

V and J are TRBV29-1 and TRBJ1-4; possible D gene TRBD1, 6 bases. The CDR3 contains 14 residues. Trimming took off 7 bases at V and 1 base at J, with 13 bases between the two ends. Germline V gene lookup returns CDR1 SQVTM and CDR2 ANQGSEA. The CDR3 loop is CSASPQGTNEKLFF. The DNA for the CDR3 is TGCAGCGCAAGCCCACAGGGAACTAATGAAAAACTGTTTTTT.

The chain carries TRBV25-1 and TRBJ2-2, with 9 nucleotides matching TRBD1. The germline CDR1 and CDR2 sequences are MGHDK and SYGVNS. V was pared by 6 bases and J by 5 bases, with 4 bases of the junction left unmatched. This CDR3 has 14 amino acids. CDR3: CASRGQGQTGELFF. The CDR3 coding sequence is TGTGCCAGCAGAGGACAGGGGCAAACCGGGGAGCTGTTTTTT.

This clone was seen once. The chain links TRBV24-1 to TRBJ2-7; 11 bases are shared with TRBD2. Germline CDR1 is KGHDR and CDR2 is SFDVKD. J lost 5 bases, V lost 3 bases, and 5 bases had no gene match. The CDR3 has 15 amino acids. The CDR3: CATSDPGLAEHEQYF. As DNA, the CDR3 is TGTGCCACCAGTGATCCGGGACTAGCGGAGCACGAGCAGTACTTC.